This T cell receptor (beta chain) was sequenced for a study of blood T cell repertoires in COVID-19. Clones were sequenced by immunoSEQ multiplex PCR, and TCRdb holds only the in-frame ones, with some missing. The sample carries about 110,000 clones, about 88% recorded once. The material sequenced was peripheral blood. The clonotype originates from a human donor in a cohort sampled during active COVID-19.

The CDR3: CASALAATYEQYF. In DNA, the CDR3 is TGTGCTAGTGCCCTAGCGGCTACCTACGAGCAGTACTTC. The chain recombines TRBV12-5 with TRBJ2-7, with 7 positions matching TRBD2. This CDR3 has 13 amino acids. Germline-derived CDR1 and CDR2 are LGHNT and FRNRAP. J gave up 2 bases and V 7 bases, and 5 bases lay outside the gene matches.